The 30 T cell receptor beta chains presented below share a single source sample, sequenced in a study of T cells after yellow fever vaccination. TCRdb used MiXCR to reprocess the 5' RACE reads, holding one entry per CDR3 protein. The sample lists hundreds of thousands of distinct CDR3 sequences, roughly a sixth occurring once. The sample in question was PBMCs, obtained before the yellow fever booster vaccination. The receptor source for this set is a man younger than 30 who received the YFV17D yellow fever vaccine.

The chain has TRBV4-2 and TRBJ2-1; tentatively, D is TRBD1 or TRBD2 (5 bases each). Trimming left V 0 bases short and J 8 bases short, with 8 bases between. This CDR3 has 13 amino acids. Germline loops: CDR1 LGHNA, CDR2 YNFKEQ. CDR3 sequence reads: CASSQDRGDEQFF. The CDR3 DNA reads as TGTGCCAGCAGCCAAGATAGAGGGGATGAGCAGTTCTTC.

This clonotype was seen a few times. J is TRBJ2-4 and V is TRBV20-1, with D maybe TRBD2 (6 bases). Germline values: CDR1 DFQATT, CDR2 SNEGSKA (reference sequence). The CDR3 has 14 amino acids. V gave up 6 bases and J gave up 6 bases, with 18 bases separating them. This CDR3 is CSAEVRRVGNIQYF. The CDR3 DNA is TGCAGTGCCGAAGTACGGAGGGTCGGAAACATTCAGTACTTC.

V usage is TRBV6-2 or TRBV6-3 and J usage is TRBJ1-2; the D is unclear. The V gene's germline CDR1 is MNHEY and CDR2 SVGEGT. The CDR3 extends over 14 amino acids. V shed 0 bases and J shed 1 base, with 6 bases lying between them. The CDR3 DNA reads TGTGCCAGCAGTTACTCGCCGATTAACTATGGCTACACCTTC. This sequence encodes CASSYSPINYGYTF.

The genes are TRBV5-8 and TRBJ1-4, with a weak D call TRBD1 (5 bases). V was clipped by 0 bases and J by 4 bases, with 10 bases between them. The germline V gene has CDR1 SGHTS and CDR2 YDEGEE. The CDR3 spans 15 residues. CDR3 sequence reads: CASSLGTGLNEKLFF. DNA for the CDR3: TGTGCCAGCAGCTTGGGTACAGGCCTTAATGAAAAACTGTTTTTT. Full variable domain (missing parts from reference TRBV5-8 and TRBJ1-4): EAGVTQSPTHLIKTRGQQATLRCSPISGHTSVYWYQQALGLGLQFLLWYDEGEERNRGNFPPRFSGRQFPNYSSELNVNALELEDSALYLCASSLGTGLNEKLFFGSGTQLSVL.

There are many counts of this clonotype. Germline and junction disagree at one end, which may indicate a read error. The J gene is TRBJ1-5, the V gene TRBV5-1; TRBD1 matches at 12 bases. Germline-derived CDR1 and CDR2 are SGHRS and YFSETQ. The CDR3 consists of 15 residues. This chain's CDR3 is CASSSGTGGGQPQHF. CDR3 coding DNA: TGTGCCAGCAGCTCCGGGACAGGGGGCGGGCAGCCCCAGCATTTT.

The chain is built from TRBV7-2 and TRBJ1-2; D ambiguous. The V end lost 0 bases, the J end lost 4 bases, and 15 bases lay between the germline ends. Germline loops: CDR1 SGHTA, CDR2 FQGNSA. The CDR3 extends over 16 amino acids. The CDR3 coding sequence is TGTGCCAGCAGCTTAGCGATAGGTCCAGACCCCTATGGCTACACCTTC. The encoded protein is CASSLAIGPDPYGYTF.

The chain carries TRBV7-8 and TRBJ1-1; D remains unclear. Per germline, CDR1 SGHVS and CDR2 FQNEAQ. Trimming took off 5 bases at V and 0 bases at J, with 16 bases between the two ends. CDR3 length: 16 amino acids. The CDR3 region is CASSPRATAMNTEAFF. CDR3 DNA: TGTGCCAGCAGCCCACGCGCGACTGCGATGAACACTGAAGCTTTCTTT.

The chain carries TRBV10-3 and TRBJ1-2; D call uncertain. V was trimmed by 2 bases and J by 1 base, leaving 14 bases between them. Germline CDR1 is ENHRY and CDR2 is SYGVKD. The CDR3 contains 16 residues. CDR3 coding DNA: TGTGCCATCAGTGAGGATTGGGCAGGTATTAACTATGGCTACACCTTC. Protein product: CAISEDWAGINYGYTF.

This clonotype was seen a handful of times. The chain couples TRBV10-3 to TRBJ1-1; possibly TRBD1 for D (6 bases). V was cut by 7 bases and J by 2 bases, with 11 bases left in between. Germline V gene sequence: CDR1 ENHRY, CDR2 SYGVKD. The CDR3 has 13 amino acids. The CDR3 is CAITRTANTEAFF. The DNA for the CDR3 is TGTGCCATCACTAGGACAGCCAACACTGAAGCTTTCTTT.

J is TRBJ2-3 and V is TRBV5-1, with unresolved D. This CDR3 is built from 16 residues. V shed 0 bases and J shed 2 bases, with 13 bases lying between them. Germline V CDR1 and CDR2: SGHRS, YFSETQ. The CDR3 spells CASSLGRGPSTDTQYF. CDR3 nucleotide sequence: TGCGCCAGCAGCTTGGGGAGAGGTCCATCCACAGATACGCAGTATTTT.

This clonotype was counted a few times. CDR3 bases: TGTGCCAGCAGCTTCGGAGCGGGGGGCAACCTCCTGAAGCAGTTCTTC. Translated, it gives CASSFGAGGNLLKQFF. V gene TRBV11-2 combines with J gene TRBJ2-1, with TRBD2 matching over 9 bases. The V gene end was trimmed by 3 bases and the J gene end by 11 bases; junction bases not matched to a gene: 14. This CDR3 has 16 residues. Germline CDR1 reads SGHAT; CDR2 reads FQNNGV.

The J gene is TRBJ2-3, the V gene TRBV12-3 or TRBV12-4; D not resolved. The CDR3 length is 16 residues. Trimming shortened V by 4 bases and J by 2 bases, and 16 bases separated the two germline ends. CDR3 sequence reads: CASSSVSPMLTDTQYF. The DNA of the CDR3 is TGTGCCAGCAGTTCCGTTAGCCCTATGCTCACAGATACGCAGTATTTT.

This clonotype was counted between two and nine times. CDR3 sequence: CSARDIRRASTGELFF. CDR3 sequence (DNA): TGCAGTGCTAGAGATATTAGAAGGGCCAGCACCGGGGAGCTGTTTTTT. This chain connects TRBV20-1 to TRBJ2-2; D gene uncertain. The CDR3 is 16 amino acids. The germline V and J ends were trimmed by 0 bases and 4 bases, with 15 bases remaining between them. The germline CDR1 and CDR2 sequences are DFQATT and SNEGSKA (reference sequence).

In its sample, this clonotype was seen a few times. The genes are TRBV6-5 and TRBJ2-7; D assignment may be TRBD1 or TRBD2 (5 bases each). From germline, CDR1 is MNHEY and CDR2 SVGAGI. Trimming shortened V by 9 bases and J by 2 bases, and 14 bases separated the two germline ends. The CDR3 has 13 residues. CDR3 region: CASPRRGPYEQYF. The DNA of the CDR3 is TGTGCCAGTCCCAGACGGGGCCCCTACGAGCAGTACTTC.

This rearrangement joins TRBV6-5 to TRBJ2-7, with 7 positions matching TRBD2. Germline-derived CDR1 and CDR2 are MNHEY and SVGAGI. The J segment lost 0 bases and the V segment lost 0 bases, leaving 2 bases of the junction unmatched. This CDR3 contains 15 residues. For the CDR3, the DNA is TGTGCCAGCAGTTACTCTGGCGGGGGCTCCTACGAGCAGTACTTC. Residues: CASSYSGGGSYEQYF.

V and J are TRBV29-1 and TRBJ2-1, with 12 bases matching TRBD2. Germline CDR1 is SQVTM and CDR2 is ANQGSEA. V was pared by 0 bases and J by 5 bases, with 8 bases of the junction left unmatched. CDR3 length: 17 residues. This chain's CDR3 is CSVEDPASGGVNNEQFF. CDR3 nucleotides: TGCAGCGTTGAAGATCCGGCTAGCGGGGGGGTGAACAATGAGCAGTTCTTC.

In this sample, this clonotype turned up a few times. The V gene is TRBV12-3 or TRBV12-4, the J gene TRBJ1-4; D is undetermined. The CDR3 totals 14 residues. The V gene lost 4 bases and the J gene lost 4 bases, with 10 bases spanning the gap. As DNA, the CDR3 is TGTGCCAGCAGTTCTGGCCTCGGTAATGAAAAACTGTTTTTT. Protein product: CASSSGLGNEKLFF.

This clonotype was seen more than once but under ten times. The chain employs TRBV4-2 and TRBJ1-2; TRBD1 agrees at 7 bases. The CDR3 is made up of 14 amino acids. CDR1 is LGHNA and CDR2 is YNFKEQ in the germline V gene. Trimming cost V 4 bases and J 6 bases; bases outside gene matches: 8. The CDR3 DNA sequence: TGTGCCAGCAGCCTATTGCAGGGGGTCGATGGCTACACCTTC. This codes for CASSLLQGVDGYTF.

The CDR3 DNA is TGTGCCAGCAGTCTCCGGGACAGGGATCAGCCCCAGCATTTT. Translating it yields CASSLRDRDQPQHF. This chain links TRBV6-5 with TRBJ1-5, with 9 bases that match TRBD1. This CDR3 contains 14 residues. CDR1 and CDR2 (germline): MNHEY, SVGAGI. J gave up 5 bases and V 5 bases, and 4 bases lay outside the gene matches.

In this sample, this clonotype turned up a few times. This chain joins TRBV5-1 and TRBJ2-1; 9 nucleotides line up with TRBD1. The CDR3 sequence is 15 residues long. Germline assignment: CDR1 SGHRS and CDR2 YFSETQ. The V segment lost 4 bases and the J segment 6 bases; nucleotides outside the gene matches: 8. The CDR3 DNA reads TGCGCCAGCAGCCAGGGGACAGGGCCCATCAATGAGCAGTTCTTC. This sequence encodes CASSQGTGPINEQFF.

In this sample, this clonotype turned up a few times. The chain employs TRBV11-1 and TRBJ2-5, with D tentatively TRBD2 (5 bases). This CDR3 region has 14 residues. The germline V gene encodes CDR1 SGHAT and CDR2 FQDESV (reference sequence). V shed 4 bases and J shed 1 base, with 10 bases lying between them. The CDR3 is CASSSGMTQETQYF. CDR3 DNA: TGTGCCAGCAGCTCCGGGATGACCCAAGAGACCCAGTACTTC.

This clonotype showed up just a few times. The rearrangement links TRBV12-3 or TRBV12-4 to TRBJ2-6; D ambiguous. The V gene lost 7 bases and the J gene lost 2 bases, with 9 bases spanning the gap. The CDR3 extends over 14 amino acids. The CDR3 bases are TGTGCCAGCACCCATTTACCTGGGGCCAACGTCCTGACTTTC. This encodes CASTHLPGANVLTF.

The gene calls are TRBV4-3 and TRBJ2-3, with 11 bases lining up with TRBD1. The CDR3 extends over 14 amino acids. J gave up 7 bases and V 3 bases, and 3 bases lay outside the gene matches. Germline V lookup: CDR1 LGHNA, CDR2 YSLEER. CDR3: CASSHRDRGNTQYF. DNA of the CDR3: TGCGCCAGCAGCCATCGGGACAGGGGGAATACGCAGTATTTT.

This chain joins TRBV4-3 and TRBJ2-3; possibly TRBD2 for D (6 bases). With 4 bases removed from V and 4 bases from J, the gap between germline ends came to 12 bases. Germline V gene sequence: CDR1 LGHNA, CDR2 YSLEER. The length of the CDR3 is 14 residues. The CDR3 DNA reads TGCGCCAGCAGCCCGGGAGTCGCCGCAGATACGCAGTATTTT. It specifies CASSPGVAADTQYF.

The chain recombines TRBV5-1 with TRBJ1-2; D perhaps matches TRBD1 (5 bases). Between the trimmed V and J ends, which lost 7 bases and 8 bases, there was a span of 24 bases. CDR1 SGHRS and CDR2 YFSETQ come from the germline V gene. This CDR3 region has 15 residues. CDR3 residues: CASGATDPNRSGYTF. CDR3 nucleotides: TGCGCCAGCGGAGCGACAGATCCTAATCGTTCGGGCTACACCTTC.

This clonotype has more than one count but fewer than ten. The rearrangement uses TRBV15 and TRBJ1-5; D is unresolved. V dropped 1 base and J dropped 6 bases, with 10 bases sitting between them. Germline V gene sequence: CDR1 LNHNV, CDR2 YYDKDF (reference sequence). CDR3 length: 14 residues. The CDR3 sequence: CATSRGVIFQPQHF. As DNA, the CDR3 is TGTGCCACCAGCAGAGGGGTCATATTTCAGCCCCAGCATTTT.

The J gene is TRBJ1-6, the V gene TRBV5-1; 9 nucleotides align to TRBD1. V shed 0 bases, J shed 7 bases, and the junction held 5 bases outside the gene matches. The germline V gene has CDR1 SGHRS and CDR2 YFSETQ. CDR3 length: 16 amino acids. CDR3 nucleotides: TGCGCCAGCAGCTTGGAGCCACAGGGGGCAAATTCACCCCTCCACTTT. The encoded protein is CASSLEPQGANSPLHF.

In the case of this clonotype: The junction departs from the called germline gene at one end, perhaps through a read error. The genes are TRBV7-7 and TRBJ1-5, with D maybe TRBD1 (6 bases). The CDR3 runs 13 residues. CDR1 and CDR2 (germline): SSHAT, FNYEAQ (reference sequence). CDR3 bases: TGTGCTAGCAGTGTCAGGGGAGATCAGCCCCAGCATTTT. Protein sequence: CASSVRGDQPQHF.

In this sample, this clonotype turned up a few times. The chain links TRBV15 to TRBJ1-2; the match to TRBD1 covers 7 bases. V gave up 6 bases and J gave up 2 bases; unmatched junction bases: 6. This CDR3 is 14 amino acids long. Looked up from germline, CDR1 is LNHNV and CDR2 is YYDKDF (reference sequence). This chain's CDR3 is CATRGRGQNYGYTF. The DNA for the CDR3 is TGTGCCACCAGGGGAAGGGGGCAGAACTATGGCTACACCTTC.

This clonotype was detected many times. The chain joins TRBV4-3 to TRBJ2-7, with 7 bases fitting TRBD1. V was clipped by 4 bases and J by 2 bases; unmatched bases: 5. CDR3 length equals 14 residues. CDR1 and CDR2 (germline): LGHNA, YSLEER. The CDR3 DNA follows: TGCGCCAGCAGCCTCGCAACAGGGGCCTACGAGCAGTACTTC. Amino acids: CASSLATGAYEQYF.